Listed here is a single T cell receptor beta chain. The entry originates in a study of preoperative IRX-2 immunotherapy in early breast cancer. Trimming removed 7 bases from V and 2 bases from J, with 9 bases in between. The germline V gene encodes CDR1 LNHDA and CDR2 SQIVND (reference sequence). The CDR3 sequence is 12 residues long. Regarding treatment: preoperative locoregional IRX-2 cytokine immunotherapy. TCRdb keeps only in-frame clones here, not all; method: immunoSEQ multiplex PCR. The sample carries tens of thousands of clones, roughly 77% recorded once. The TCR originated in a human donor with breast cancer. The chain has TRBV19 and TRBJ2-7; D remains unclear. The source was lymph node tissue, collected after IRX-2 immunotherapy. The CDR3 protein is CASIESPYEQYV. As DNA, the CDR3 is TGTGCCAGTATCGAGTCACCCTACGAGCAGTACGTC.